This TCR beta chain was sequenced in a study of shared clonotypes between healthy human individuals. Study conclusions and caveats: The study sampled only blood, and tissue repertoires likely differ.

The repertoire was sequenced with immunoSEQ multiplex PCR; TCRdb's copy has only in-frame clones and lacks some. The sample includes 520,000 or so clones, 79% of them seen just once. The V gene's germline CDR1 is MDHEN and CDR2 SYDVKM. The ends lost 8 bases at V and 5 bases at J; junction bases unmatched: 4. The CDR3 is made up of 14 amino acids. Regarding this clone: Its antigen is unidentified.

The chain couples TRBV28 to TRBJ2-1; 12 nucleotides match TRBD2. Sample: PBMCs. The TCR comes from a woman aged 40 to 49 in good health. Some clones in this sample may be carry-over from other donors' samples. CDR3: CASQTSGSHNEQFF. The CDR3 nucleotides are TGTGCCAGCCAGACTAGCGGGAGCCACAATGAGCAGTTCTTC.